This T cell receptor beta chain was documented in a study of CD8 T cells in Susac syndrome. V lost 3 bases, J lost 7 bases, and 13 bases lay in between. Germline lookup yields CDR1 SEHNR and CDR2 FQNEAQ (reference sequence). The CDR3 has 13 amino acids. Random hexamers primed reverse transcription of about 0.5 to 1 ug RNA. Amplification of TCR beta CDR3 by immunoSEQ multiplex PCR spanned 54 Vbeta and 13 Jbeta. TCRdb analysed the immunoSEQ multiplex PCR reads with MiXCR anew, one entry per CDR3 protein. The repertoire consists of about 130,000 distinct CDR3 sequences, with 90% to 95% occurring once and the leading ten covering about 0.25%.

The chain joins TRBV7-9 to TRBJ2-7; D is perhaps TRBD1 (6 bases). The sequence was obtained from a human donor with multiple sclerosis. Sample: CD8+ T cells from PBMCs. CDR3 loop: CASSFRGGGEQYF. CDR3 coding DNA: TGTGCCAGCAGCTTCAGGGGCGGAGGTGAGCAGTACTTC.